This T cell receptor (beta chain) was sequenced for a study of T cell responses to AZD1222 COVID-19 vaccine (dated by TCRdb to the early 2020s). About the full investigation: Because spike-specific TCR depth and breadth did not differ between the two schedules, AZD1222 recipients who got a second dose at roughly 4 weeks were pooled with those who got a second dose at roughly 12 weeks. A total of 230 to 250 trial participants underwent TCR sequencing, of whom about 210 received two doses of AZD1222 and approximately 25 received two doses of the MenACWY control vaccine. Trial participants were enrolled by age into 18-55, 56-69 and 70-plus year subgroups, with 148, 28 and 57 TCR-sequenced participants respectively.

The CDR3 regions of human TCRbeta chains were analyzed by immunosequencing. On the authors' methods: Repertoire TCRs were checked for matches against a reference library of SARS-CoV-2-specific TCRs that had been generated using the MIRA antigen-specificity platform. Breadth was defined as the fraction of unique TCRs that were SARS-CoV-2-associated, and depth was defined as the fraction of total T cells that were SARS-CoV-2-associated. Using the MIRA data, each spike-specific TCR was mapped to the spike region that the TCR reacts to and placed in a CD4 or CD8 class. Log10-transformed breadth and depth values were compared by one-way ANOVA with Sidak's multiple comparisons tests. TCRdb holds this immuneACCESS table with in-frame rearrangements only. Some clones are missing; in checked studies, unresolved V genes explain under half, and the rest has no known cause. V and J calls and clone size come straight from that table; D and trimming were deduced from the DNA. The sample table contains 50,000 to 55,000 clones; only one count was recorded for less than 85% of them. The ten largest account for over 20% of the sample.

On this clone: It has no known antigen specificity. Per-nucleotide qualities are absent, and no much larger clonotype sits a single base away.

The time point label on this specimen signifies: baseline before first vaccination. The vaccinee samples were drawn from two UK trials, COV001 and COV002, one of which was a single-blind randomized controlled phase 2/3 trial testing AZD1222 (ChAdOx1 nCoV-19) in healthy adults. For TCRbeta chain sequencing, PBMC samples from trial participants were taken at day 0 and at day 28 after the second dose. V lost 1 base and J lost 7 bases; the stretch between them is 11 bases long. From cysteine to phenylalanine, the CDR3 is 13 amino acids long. Just the 39-base CDR3 DNA is kept, in frame starting at base 1. As encoded in the germline V gene, CDR1 is SGHAT while CDR2 is FQNNGV. Paper-wide results and their limitations: Conclusions about previously exposed vaccinees are limited, since just five to seven AZD1222 recipients were seropositive for SARS-CoV-2 at baseline. The 56-69-year group was small, and its depth increase did not reach significance, likely because of low power. No day 14 peak-response samples were available, so repertoires were characterized only after the peak T cell response. After two AZD1222 doses, both the breadth and the depth of spike-specific TCRs were significantly higher than at day 0 and than in MenACWY recipients. Most participants were white British and females outnumbered males, and the authors suggested that clonal diversity may have been underestimated. Vaccine-associated CD4 TCRs spanned the whole spike protein, with dominant responses in regions 160-218 and 743-854. Reportedly, almost half of the unique spike-specific TCRs recognized epitopes lying outside the regions that are mutated in the B.1.351 and B.1.1.7 variants.

The sample consisted of peripheral blood, taken on day 0 of AZD1222 vaccination. The source of this sequence is an adult in good health. The chain was built from TRBV11-2 and TRBJ2-7, and possibly TRBD1, on 5 matching bases. Here the CDR3 is given as CASSLGPPGEQYF. The DNA is as follows: TGTGCCAGCAGCTTAGGGCCCCCAGGGGAGCAGTACTTC. Extended through the reference TRBV11-2 and TRBJ2-7 proteins, this CDR3 yields the full variable domain: EAGVAQSPRYKIIEKRQSVAFWCNPISGHATLYWYQQILGQGPKLLIQFQNNGVVDDSQLPKDRFSAERLKGVDSTLKIQPAKLEDSAVYLCASSLGPPGEQYFGPGTRLTVT.